This T cell receptor beta chain appears in the sequencing data of a study of neurological immune-mediated disorders. Study-level findings and limits: Among 34 multiple sclerosis patients, phylogenetic grouping put the repertoires of 18 into a single related-CDR3 cluster, a possible signature. With the multiple sclerosis repertoire cluster, none of the clinical or MRI features showed an association.

In this sample, this clonotype turned up many times. Its target is not known. 5'RACE with 10-nucleotide random UMIs generated the cDNA. TCRdb analysed the 5' RACE reads with MiXCR anew, one entry per CDR3 protein. This table has more than 45,000 distinct CDR3 sequences, roughly 3.3% appearing once. The study built unsorted libraries from 2 million PBMCs kept at -80 C. Between the trimmed V and J ends, which lost 2 bases and 2 bases, there was a span of 10 bases. Germline V lookup: CDR1 SGHDT, CDR2 YYEEEE. The CDR3 extends over 14 amino acids. Sample: PBMCs. This chain connects TRBV5-6 to TRBJ1-2; no firm D call. This sequence was found in a young woman with multiple sclerosis. CDR3 region: CASSFEGGNYGYTF. Written as DNA, the CDR3 is TGTGCCAGCAGCTTCGAAGGCGGGAACTATGGCTACACCTTC.